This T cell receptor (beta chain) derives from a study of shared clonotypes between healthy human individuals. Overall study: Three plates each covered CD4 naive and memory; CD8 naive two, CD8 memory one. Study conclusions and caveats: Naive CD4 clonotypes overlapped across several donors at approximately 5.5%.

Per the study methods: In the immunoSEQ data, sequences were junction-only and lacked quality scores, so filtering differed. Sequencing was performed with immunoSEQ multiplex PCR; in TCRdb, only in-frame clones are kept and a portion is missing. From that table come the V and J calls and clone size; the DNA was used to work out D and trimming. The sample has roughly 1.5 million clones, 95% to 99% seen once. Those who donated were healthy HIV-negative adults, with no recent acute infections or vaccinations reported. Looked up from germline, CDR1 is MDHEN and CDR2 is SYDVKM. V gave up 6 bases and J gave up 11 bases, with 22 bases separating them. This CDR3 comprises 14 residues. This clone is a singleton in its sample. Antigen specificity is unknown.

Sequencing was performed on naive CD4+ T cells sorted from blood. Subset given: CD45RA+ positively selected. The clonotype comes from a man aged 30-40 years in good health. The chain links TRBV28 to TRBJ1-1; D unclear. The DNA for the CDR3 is TGTGCCAGCAGCGATGCAATTGAGATTCTGAGGGCTTTCTTT. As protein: CASSDAIEILRAFF.